The 8 T cell receptor beta chains below come from one sample, sequenced in a study of blood T cell repertoires in COVID-19. This table comes from immunoSEQ multiplex PCR, and its TCRdb copy is limited to in-frame clones, with some not included. Here the sample spans 200,000 to 250,000 clones, around nine tenths being singletons. Specimen: PBMCs or T cells enriched from blood (not recorded which). These receptors all stem from a woman aged 30 to 39 who had been exposed to COVID-19.

The chain employs TRBV13 and TRBJ2-5, with D possibly TRBD1 on 6 matching bases. The germline V gene has CDR1 PRHDT and CDR2 FYEKMQ (reference sequence). CDR3 size: 14 residues. V lost 3 bases to trimming and J lost 5 bases, with 13 bases between them. This CDR3 is CASSFRGGGETQYF. For the CDR3, the DNA is TGTGCCAGCAGCTTCCGTGGGGGCGGGGAGACCCAGTACTTC.

The chain carries TRBV3-1 (or the pseudogene TRBV3-2) and TRBJ2-7; 10 bases map to TRBD1. V was clipped by 1 base and J by 2 bases; unmatched bases: 5. The germline CDR1 and CDR2 sequences are LGHDT and YNNKEL (reference sequence). CDR3 size: 16 residues. The CDR3 is CASSQGGTGATYEQYF. The CDR3 DNA follows: TGTGCCAGCAGCCAAGGGGGGACAGGGGCAACCTACGAGCAGTACTTC.

This clone was seen more than once but under ten times. The rearrangement uses TRBV4-1 and TRBJ1-5; D unresolved. The CDR3 is 15 residues long. V was cut by 4 bases and J by 2 bases, with 12 bases left in between. Germline lookup yields CDR1 MGHRA and CDR2 YSYEKL. DNA of the CDR3: TGCGCCAGCAGCCGGTACGATGGAGGCAATCAGCCCCAGCATTTT. Translated, it gives CASSRYDGGNQPQHF.

The chain employs TRBV9 and TRBJ1-1; 7 bases align to TRBD1. The V gene end was trimmed by 0 bases and the J gene end by 8 bases; junction bases not matched to a gene: 4. Germline V gene data show CDR1 as SGDLS and CDR2 as YYNGEE. The CDR3 is 13 residues long. CDR3 coding DNA: TGTGCCAGCAGCGTAGCTACGGACAGGGAAGCTTTCTTT. Its translation: CASSVATDREAFF.

As regards this clone: Different DNA sequences within this sample yield the same CDR3. The CDR3 here is CASSPGQAYEQYF. CDR3 sequence (DNA): TGTGCCAGCAGTCCCGGACAGGCCTACGAGCAGTACTTC. V is TRBV12-3 or TRBV12-4 and J is TRBJ2-7; 7 nucleotides agree with TRBD1. J gave up 2 bases and V 5 bases, and 3 bases lay outside the gene matches. The CDR3 runs to 13 residues.

The chain couples TRBV6-1 to TRBJ1-4; maybe TRBD1 (6 bases). This CDR3 is 15 amino acids long. Germline-derived CDR1 and CDR2 are MNHNS and SASEGT. V was clipped by 2 bases and J by 5 bases, with 12 bases between them. The CDR3 DNA reads TGTGCCAGCAGTGAACCTGTCAGGGGAAATGAAAAACTGTTTTTT. Translating it yields CASSEPVRGNEKLFF.

V gene TRBV30 combines with J gene TRBJ2-7; D uncertain. The V end was cut by 0 bases, the J end by 5 bases, with 5 bases between. Per germline, CDR1 GTSNPN and CDR2 SVGIG (reference sequence). The CDR3 loop spans 11 amino acids. The CDR3 DNA reads TGTGCCTGGAGTGTCCTTAACGAGCAGTACTTC. This gives the protein CAWSVLNEQYF.

A word on this clone: The germline gene is not matched at one end of the junction; a read error may be the cause. CDR3 coding DNA: TGTGCCATCAGTGAGTCGAACAGTGAAGCTTTCTTT. It specifies CAISESNSEAFF. This chain uses TRBV10-3 with TRBJ1-1; D not certain. This CDR3 is 12 amino acids long. Germline V gene data show CDR1 as ENHRY and CDR2 as SYGVKD.